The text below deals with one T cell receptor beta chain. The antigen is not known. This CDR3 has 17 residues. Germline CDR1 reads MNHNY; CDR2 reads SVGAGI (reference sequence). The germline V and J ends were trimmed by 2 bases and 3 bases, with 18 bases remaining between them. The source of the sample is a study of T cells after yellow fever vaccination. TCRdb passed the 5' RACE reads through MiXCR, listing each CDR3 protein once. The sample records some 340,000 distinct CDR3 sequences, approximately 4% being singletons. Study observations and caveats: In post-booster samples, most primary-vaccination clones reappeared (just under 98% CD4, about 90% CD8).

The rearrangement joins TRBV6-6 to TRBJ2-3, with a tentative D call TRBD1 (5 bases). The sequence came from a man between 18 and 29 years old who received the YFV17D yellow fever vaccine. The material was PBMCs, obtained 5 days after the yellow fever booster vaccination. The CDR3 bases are TGTGCCAGCAGTTACCCGCCATGGGGCAGGGAAACAGATACGCAGTATTTT. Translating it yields CASSYPPWGRETDTQYF.